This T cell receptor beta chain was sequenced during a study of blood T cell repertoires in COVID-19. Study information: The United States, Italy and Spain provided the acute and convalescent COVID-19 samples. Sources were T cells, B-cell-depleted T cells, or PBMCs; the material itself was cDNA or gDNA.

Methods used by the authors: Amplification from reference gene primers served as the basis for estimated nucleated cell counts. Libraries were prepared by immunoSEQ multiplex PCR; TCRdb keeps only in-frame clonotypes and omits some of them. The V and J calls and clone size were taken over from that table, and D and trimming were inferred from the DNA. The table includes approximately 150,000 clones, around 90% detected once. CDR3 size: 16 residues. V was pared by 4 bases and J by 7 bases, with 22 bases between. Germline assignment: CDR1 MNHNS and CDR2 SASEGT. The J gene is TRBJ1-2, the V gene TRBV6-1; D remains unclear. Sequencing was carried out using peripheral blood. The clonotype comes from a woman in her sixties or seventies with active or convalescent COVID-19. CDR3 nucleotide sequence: TGTGCCAGCAGTGCGGCTACATTTCGGGGTTCGGTTGGCTACACCTTC. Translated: CASSAATFRGSVGYTF.